These T cell receptor beta chains were read from a single sample in a study of B cell selection in AIRE deficiency. Data came from immunoSEQ multiplex PCR; TCRdb stores just in-frame clones and leaves some out. Among 1,500 to 2,000 clones listed, 86% were seen once. The sample was CD4+CD127+ conventional T cells sorted from PBMCs. The receptor source for this set is a human donor in good health. Both conserved end residues are part of each CDR3. Each record gives: V gene, clone size, D gene, J gene, CDR3 DNA, CDR3 protein. A D gene is named only where the DNA matches it firmly. The listing skips clone size in some rows; elsewhere it reads once, few, many or a size class.

>TRBV7-2|.|.|TRBJ2-3
TGTGCCAGCAGCTTAGCGGGACTTATCACAGATACGCAGTATTTT
CASSLAGLITDTQYF
>TRBV28|.|.|TRBJ2-7
TGTGTCTTACGGGACGGGTACGAGCAGTACTTC
CVLRDGYEQYF
>TRBV27|.|TRBD2|TRBJ2-7
TGTGCCAGCGCGAGCGGGACCCACTACGAGCAGTACTTC
CASASGTHYEQYF
>TRBV29-1|.|.|TRBJ2-7
TGCAGCGTTGAACCAATAAAGAGCTCCTACGAGCAGTACTTC
CSVEPIKSSYEQYF
>TRBV19|.|.|TRBJ1-2
TGTGCCAGCCGGGACACCTATGGCTACACCTTC
CASRDTYGYTF
>TRBV5-8|.|.|TRBJ2-1
TGTGCCAGCAGTCCCACAGGGTTTTTCAATGAGCAGTTCTTC
CASSPTGFFNEQFF
>TRBV7-3|.|TRBD1|TRBJ1-1
TGTGCCAGCAGCTCACTCGGACAGGGCATAGATGAAGCTTTCTTT
CASSSLGQGIDEAFF
>TRBV5-1|.|.|TRBJ2-7
TGCGCCAGCAGCGTGGGACCCTCGGGGTACGAGCAGTACTTC
CASSVGPSGYEQYF
>TRBV6-5|.|.|TRBJ2-3
TGTGCCAGCACCCGCTCCTCGGTTGGTACGCAGTATTTT
CASTRSSVGTQYF
>TRBV28|.|.|TRBJ1-2
TGTGCCAGCAGCCCCAGGGGCCCCCTGGGTGGCTACACCTTC
CASSPRGPLGGYTF
>TRBV28|.|TRBD2|TRBJ2-2
TGTGCCAGCAGTTGGGGCGGGAGGCACGACACCGGGGAGCTGTTTTTT
CASSWGGRHDTGELFF
>TRBV7-9|.|TRBD1|TRBJ2-3
TGTGCCAGCAGCTCAAGGACAGGGATCTTCACAGATACGCAGTATTTT
CASSSRTGIFTDTQYF
>TRBV28|few|.|TRBJ2-7
TGTGCCAGCTCCCAGGTCTCCTACGAGCAGTACTTC
CASSQVSYEQYF
>TRBV7-2|.|.|TRBJ1-2
TGTGCCAGCACCCCCGGAGGACCCTATGGCTACACCTTC
CASTPGGPYGYTF
>TRBV28|.|.|TRBJ1-2
TGTGCCAGCAGCAGTCGGGACTCGATTGCAGGCTACACCTTC
CASSSRDSIAGYTF
>TRBV19|.|.|TRBJ1-1
TGTGCCAGTAGTATCTGGATCCGGAGAGGGATGAACACTGAAGCTTTCTTT
CASSIWIRRGMNTEAFF
>TRBV23-1|.|TRBD1|TRBJ1-5
TGCGCCAGCAGTCATCAGGGACAGGGGGCAGGTCAGCCCCAGCATTTT
CASSHQGQGAGQPQHF
>TRBV27|.|.|TRBJ2-2
TGTGCCAGCAGTCGGGGGTTTGCTACCGGGGAGCTGTTTTTT
CASSRGFATGELFF
>TRBV6-5|.|.|TRBJ1-1
TGTGCCAGCAGCCGAAAGGGGGGCACTGAAGCTTTCTTT
CASSRKGGTEAFF
>TRBV6-1|.|.|TRBJ2-2
TGTGCCAGCAGTGCGGGTCAGGGAAGGACCGGGGAGCTGTTTTTT
CASSAGQGRTGELFF
>TRBV12-5|.|.|TRBJ2-1
TGTGCTAGTGGTTTGGTATTGGAGGTTCCGACGTATGAGCAGTTCTTC
CASGLVLEVPTYEQFF
>TRBV5-4|few|TRBD1|TRBJ1-1
TGTGCCAGCAGGGCCGGGACAGGGTGGGACACTGAAGCTTTCTTT
CASRAGTGWDTEAFF
>TRBV6-4|.|.|TRBJ2-2
TGTGCCAGCAGCCGGGACGGGAACACCGGGGAGCTGTTTTTT
CASSRDGNTGELFF
>TRBV5-1|.|TRBD2|TRBJ2-3
TGCGCCAGCAGCTTGGTTACCAGCGGGAGTTTCTCAGATACGCAGTATTTT
CASSLVTSGSFSDTQYF
>TRBV11-2|.|TRBD1|TRBJ1-1
TGTGCCAGCAGCACACTTATCACAGGGGATGAAGCTTTCTTT
CASSTLITGDEAFF
>TRBV5-1|.|TRBD2|TRBJ2-7
TGCGCCAGCAGCTTAAGGACTAGCGGGAGGACCACGGGGACCTACGAGCAGTACTTC
CASSLRTSGRTTGTYEQYF
>TRBV28|once|.|TRBJ2-4
TGTGCCAGCAGGCAGGGCTCCTACCGAACCCGAAACATTCAGTACTTC
CASRQGSYRTRNIQYF
>TRBV4-1|.|TRBD2|TRBJ2-1
TGCGCCAGCAGCCAAGATGGTAGGTTTGGAGCGGGAGGGGGAGATGAGCAGTTCTTC
CASSQDGRFGAGGGDEQFF
>TRBV11-2|.|.|TRBJ2-2
TGTGCCAGCAGCTTAGTCGGGAGTGACACCGGGGAGCTGTTTTTT
CASSLVGSDTGELFF
>TRBV10-3|few|TRBD1|TRBJ2-7
TGTGCCATCAGCCGGACAGGGGACGAGCAGTACTTC
CAISRTGDEQYF
>TRBV2|.|TRBD2|TRBJ2-3
TGTGCCAGCACGGTCTCTCGGGAGCGGGAGAACCCAGATACGCAGTATTTT
CASTVSRERENPDTQYF
>TRBV2|once|.|TRBJ2-1
TGTGCCAGCAGTGAATTGGGGCGGGGGCAGTTCTTC
CASSELGRGQFF
>TRBV10-3|.|.|TRBJ2-5
TGTGCCATCAGTCGACTAGTACGAGAGACCCAGTACTTC
CAISRLVRETQYF
>TRBV4-1|.|TRBD2|TRBJ2-1
TGCGCCAGCAGCCAAACCGGGACTAGCGGAATTAAAAGGAACAATGAGCAGTTCTTC
CASSQTGTSGIKRNNEQFF
>TRBV5-1|once|.|TRBJ1-2
TGCGCCAGCAGCCAATGGGACGGAGCCGCCTATGGCTACACCTTC
CASSQWDGAAYGYTF
>TRBV18|.|TRBD1|TRBJ1-1
TGTGCCAGCCGCGCCCCGGGACAGGTCTTGAACATGAACACTGAAGCTTTCTTT
CASRAPGQVLNMNTEAFF
>TRBV28|.|TRBD2|TRBJ2-7
TGTGCCAGCAGACCTTTCCGAGGCGGGGGAAAGTACTTC
CASRPFRGGGKYF
>TRBV18|.|TRBD1|TRBJ2-1
TGTGCCAGCTCACCACCCATTGGGTTAGTAGGGACAGGGATTGGTGAGCAGTTCTTC
CASSPPIGLVGTGIGEQFF
>TRBV21-1|.|.|TRBJ1-1
TGTGCCAGCAGCAACCCCTTAAGGCCGCACACTGAAGCTTTCTTT
CASSNPLRPHTEAFF
>TRBV20-1|.|.|TRBJ2-3
TGCAGTGTGCCACGCACAGATACGCAGTATTTT
CSVPRTDTQYF
>TRBV19|once|TRBD2|TRBJ2-1
TGTGCCAGTAGTATAGGAGCGGGAGGGCCCGGTCGTGAGCAGTTCTTC
CASSIGAGGPGREQFF
>TRBV6-6|few|TRBD2|TRBJ2-7
TGTGCCAGCAGTTACCGCCAACTAGCGGGAGTGTACGAGCAGTACTTC
CASSYRQLAGVYEQYF
>TRBV7-3|.|.|TRBJ2-3
TGTGCCAGCAGCTTATTAGCGGCCGGTTCGCGGGATACGCAGTATTTT
CASSLLAAGSRDTQYF
>TRBV5-1|.|.|TRBJ2-3
TGCGCCAGCAGCTTGAGCGTAGGAGATACGCAGTATTTT
CASSLSVGDTQYF
>TRBV20-1|.|TRBD2|TRBJ2-7
TGCAGTGCTAGTTGGGGGGGGCAGTACTTC
CSASWGGQYF
>TRBV19|.|.|TRBJ2-7
TGTGCCAGTAGAGACGCGAGGGGGAGGGCCGGTGTGCCCTACGAGCAGTACTTC
CASRDARGRAGVPYEQYF
>TRBV6-5|.|.|TRBJ2-3
TGTGCCAGCTCTCAGCGTGGGCGGGGCACAGATACGCAGTATTTT
CASSQRGRGTDTQYF
>TRBV10-3|once|.|TRBJ2-1
TGTGCCATCAAAGGCGGAACCTACAATGAGCAGTTCTTC
CAIKGGTYNEQFF
>TRBV18|.|.|TRBJ2-7
TGTGCCAGCTCGCCGCTAGGCGACGAGCAGTACTTC
CASSPLGDEQYF
>TRBV6-1|.|.|TRBJ2-1
TGTGCCAGCGACCACCCCGAGGATGAGCAGTTCTTC
CASDHPEDEQFF